Shown below are 11 T cell receptor beta chains from a single sample sequenced in a study of blood T cell repertoires in COVID-19. Produced via immunoSEQ multiplex PCR; TCRdb's table is partial and in-frame only. The data contain hundreds of thousands of clones, 88% of them singletons. The sample was peripheral blood. Receptors were obtained from a woman in her 70s with COVID-19, enrolled during active disease.

This chain uses TRBV30 with TRBJ2-7, with D uncertain. Trimming cost V 5 bases and J 2 bases, with 10 bases left between them. Germline CDR1 and CDR2: GTSNPN and SVGIG (reference sequence). This CDR3 has 12 amino acids. CDR3: CAWGRVTYEQYF. Written as DNA, the CDR3 is TGTGCCTGGGGTCGGGTCACCTACGAGCAGTACTTC.

The chain employs TRBV6-4 and TRBJ1-1, with TRBD1 matching 8 bases. The CDR3 consists of 14 residues. Germline-derived CDR1 and CDR2 are MRHNA and SNTAGT. Trimming removed 6 bases from V and 5 bases from J; junction bases left unmatched: 8. CDR3 DNA: TGTGCCAGCAGGGCTACAGGGGGTAAGACTGAAGCTTTCTTT. This gives the protein CASRATGGKTEAFF.

This chain uses TRBV29-1 with TRBJ1-1; D call uncertain. Trimming stripped 3 bases from V and 1 base from J, with 9 bases between. The CDR3 consists of 13 residues. Looked up from germline, CDR1 is SQVTM and CDR2 is ANQGSEA. CDR3 sequence reads: CSVEVSENTEAFF. The CDR3 coding sequence is TGCAGCGTTGAGGTTTCAGAGAACACTGAAGCTTTCTTT.

The gene calls are TRBV15 and TRBJ1-2; 7 positions agree with TRBD1. Trimming at V came to 3 bases and at J to 4 bases, leaving 8 bases not matched to a gene. The CDR3 is made up of 15 amino acids. Germline CDR1 reads LNHNV; CDR2 reads YYDKDF (reference sequence). The CDR3 sequence is CATSSYTGDLYGYTF. The CDR3, as DNA: TGTGCCACCAGCAGCTATACAGGGGATCTCTATGGCTACACCTTC. Looking up the rest from reference TRBV15 and TRBJ1-2 gives the full variable domain: DAMVIQNPRYQVTQFGKPVTLSCSQTLNHNVMYWYQQKSSQAPKLLFHYYDKDFNNEADTPDNFQSRRPNTSFCFLDIRSPGLGDTAMYLCATSSYTGDLYGYTFGSGTRLTVV.

CDR3 residues: CASAENGADNEQFF. In DNA form, the CDR3 reads TGTGCCAGCGCCGAAAACGGAGCGGACAATGAGCAGTTCTTC. The chain uses TRBV5-4 and TRBJ2-1; TRBD2 might be the D (5 bases). Germline V gives CDR1 SGHNT, CDR2 YYREEE (reference sequence). Between the trimmed V and J ends, which lost 7 bases and 5 bases, there was a span of 16 bases. The CDR3 is 14 residues long.

V and J are TRBV6-5 and TRBJ1-1; D gene ambiguous. V dropped 11 bases and J dropped 1 base, with 11 bases sitting between them. The CDR3 sequence is 12 residues long. CDR1 is MNHEY and CDR2 is SVGAGI in the germline V gene. The DNA of the CDR3 is TGTGCCCAGCGCCTGGGGAACACTGAAGCTTTCTTT. As protein: CAQRLGNTEAFF.

CDR3 sequence: CASSPLRELGNEQFF. Written as DNA, the CDR3 is TGTGCCAGCAGCCCTTTAAGGGAGCTCGGGAATGAGCAGTTCTTC. This chain uses TRBV7-9 with TRBJ2-1, with D possibly matching TRBD2 (5 bases). CDR1 is SEHNR, CDR2 FQNEAQ, per germline (reference sequence). Trimming stripped 5 bases from V and 7 bases from J, with 18 bases between. The CDR3 has 15 amino acids.

This sequence joins TRBV30 and TRBJ1-2; D is ambiguous. V was cut by 2 bases and J by 7 bases, with 20 bases left in between. The CDR3 spans 15 residues. Germline lookup yields CDR1 GTSNPN and CDR2 SVGIG (reference sequence). The DNA for the CDR3 is TGTGCCTGGAGTCCGCGGTTCGTCGGCTTTAGTGGCTACACCTTC. Amino acids: CAWSPRFVGFSGYTF.

A few counts support this clone. This chain connects TRBV11-3 to TRBJ1-1; D unclear. The ends were cut back, 2 bases at V and 5 bases at J, with 9 bases in the middle. Germline lookup yields CDR1 SGHNT and CDR2 YENEEA. The CDR3 spans 13 residues. The CDR3 coding sequence is TGTGCCAGCAGCTTATTTACGGGGACTGAAGCTTTCTTT. It is translated as CASSLFTGTEAFF.

Notes on this clone: Other DNA sequences in the same sample also yield this CDR3. The chain uses TRBV3-1 (or the pseudogene TRBV3-2) and TRBJ2-5; D is undetermined. Germline CDR1 LGHDT, CDR2 YNNKEL (reference sequence). The length of the CDR3 is 12 residues. V was trimmed by 1 base and J by 5 bases, leaving 5 bases between them. Here the CDR3 DNA reads TGTGCCAGCAGCCAAGTTCGGGAGACCCAGTACTTC. Translation gives CASSQVRETQYF.

V gene TRBV5-1 combines with J gene TRBJ2-5; D might be TRBD1 (6 bases). This CDR3 has 15 amino acids. Trimming left V 4 bases short and J 1 base short, with 14 bases between. Germline V gene data show CDR1 as SGHRS and CDR2 as YFSETQ. CDR3 DNA sequence: TGCGCCAGCAGCCAGCGCTGGACAGCCCAAGAGACCCAGTACTTC. Translated: CASSQRWTAQETQYF.